These 18 T cell receptor beta chains were all obtained from the same sample, sequenced in a study of CD8 T cells in Susac syndrome. Random hexamers served to reverse transcribe about 0.45 to 1 ug RNA. TCRdb itself ran the immunoSEQ multiplex PCR reads through MiXCR, one entry per CDR3 protein. This repertoire shows about 80,000 distinct CDR3 sequences, 94% found once; its top ten account for about 0.27%. Sequencing input: CD8+ T cells from PBMCs. The receptors were gathered from a human donor in good health.

The chain combines TRBV18 with TRBJ1-1, with a weak D call TRBD1 (5 bases). Germline V CDR1 and CDR2: KGHSH, LQKENI. V lost 6 bases and J lost 4, with 15 bases in between. This CDR3 contains 14 residues. The CDR3 region is CASSLNPGVTEAFF. For the CDR3, the DNA is TGTGCCAGCTCTCTCAACCCGGGGGTCACTGAAGCTTTCTTT.

V and J are TRBV11-3 and TRBJ1-6; 10 nucleotides line up with TRBD1. Germline V lookup: CDR1 SGHNT, CDR2 YENEEA. V lost 5 bases and J lost 7; bases outside the gene matches: 2. This CDR3 has 14 amino acids. The CDR3 here is CASSQGQGNSPLHF. CDR3 sequence (DNA): TGTGCCAGCAGCCAGGGACAGGGGAATTCACCCCTCCACTTT. Full variable domain (rest looked up from reference TRBV11-3 and TRBJ1-6): EAGVVQSPRYKIIEKKQPVAFWCNPISGHNTLYWYLQNLGQGPELLIRYENEEAVDDSQLPKDRFSAERLKGVDSTLKIQPAELGDSAVYLCASSQGQGNSPLHFGNGTRLTVT.

V and J are TRBV9 and TRBJ2-5, with TRBD1 as a possible D gene (5 bases). Germline CDR1 reads SGDLS; CDR2 reads YYNGEE. The CDR3 sequence is 14 residues long. The V end was cut by 0 bases, the J end by 5 bases, with 11 bases between. The DNA for the CDR3 is TGTGCCAGCAGCGTAGGCTCAGGGTGGGAGACCCAGTACTTC. Protein product: CASSVGSGWETQYF.

This clonotype appeared a few times. The gene calls are TRBV6-1 and TRBJ1-5; tentatively, D is TRBD1 (6 bases). Germline V gives CDR1 MNHNS, CDR2 SASEGT. This CDR3 contains 14 residues. V was clipped by 6 bases and J by 3 bases, with 12 bases between them. CDR3 DNA sequence: TGTGCCAGCAGCCTCGGACAGTACAATCAGCCCCAGCATTTT. It yields the protein CASSLGQYNQPQHF.

Turning to this clonotype: A read error may account for a junction end that differs from germline. The rearrangement links TRBV20-1 to TRBJ2-1; TRBD1 or TRBD2 may be the D gene (6 bases each). The germline gives CDR1 DFQATT, CDR2 SNEGSKA (reference sequence). There are 12 residues in the CDR3. CDR3: CSARVSGAPRVF. The CDR3 nucleotides are TGCAGTGCTAGAGTATCGGGGGCGCCTCGGGTCTTC.

This chain joins TRBV6-5 and TRBJ1-4; D remains unclear. The CDR3 runs to 14 residues. V lost 7 bases and J lost 3, with 12 bases in between. CDR1 and CDR2 (germline): MNHEY, SVGAGI. CDR3 sequence reads: CASTVDRANEKLFF. In nucleotides, the CDR3 is TGTGCCAGCACCGTGGACCGAGCTAATGAAAAACTGTTTTTT.

The rearrangement uses TRBV19 and TRBJ1-4; D is uncertain. Germline assignment: CDR1 LNHDA and CDR2 SQIVND (reference sequence). This CDR3 region has 17 residues. The V end was cut by 7 bases, the J end by 4 bases, with 22 bases between. CDR3 coding DNA: TGTGCCAGTAACGACTTATCCGCAGGCCGGCTTAATGAAAAACTGTTTTTT. Translation gives CASNDLSAGRLNEKLFF.

The chain uses TRBV5-4 and TRBJ2-7, with TRBD1 identical over 8 bases. The junction had 4 bases not matched to a gene; V was cut back by 4 bases and J by 1 base. Germline CDR1 and CDR2: SGHNT and YYREEE (reference sequence). The CDR3 covers 14 residues. DNA of the CDR3: TGTGCCAGCAGCCTTGGACAGGGATCCTACGAGCAGTACTTC. Encoded protein: CASSLGQGSYEQYF.

The chain is built from TRBV9 and TRBJ1-5; 7 bases agree with TRBD1. Germline values: CDR1 SGDLS, CDR2 YYNGEE. This CDR3 has 16 residues. Losses at the gene ends were 0 bases for V and 2 bases for J; bases not matched to a gene: 5. The CDR3 here is CASSVEGQIRNQPQHF. The CDR3 DNA reads as TGTGCCAGCAGCGTAGAGGGACAGATCCGCAATCAGCCCCAGCATTTT.

This clonotype was recorded only once. V and J are TRBV7-8 and TRBJ2-7; no firm D call. V lost 3 bases and J 2 bases, leaving 11 bases between the germline ends. The CDR3 has 14 residues. Germline CDR1 and CDR2: SGHVS and FQNEAQ. CDR3 coding DNA: TGTGCCAGCAGCTTGGGCGGCTCTGCCTACGAGCAGTACTTC. This translates into CASSLGGSAYEQYF.

This chain links TRBV7-9 with TRBJ2-1; 10 bases are a match to TRBD2. The length of the CDR3 is 13 residues. Germline-derived CDR1 and CDR2 are SEHNR and FQNEAQ (reference sequence). Trimming cost V 8 bases and J 5 bases; bases outside gene matches: 3. The CDR3 DNA sequence: TGTGCCAGCGTCACTAGCGGGGACAATGAGCAGTTCTTC. Its translation is CASVTSGDNEQFF.

This clonotype was counted only a few times. The chain carries TRBV6-5 and TRBJ2-5; tentative D call: TRBD1 (6 bases). The CDR3 is 15 amino acids. V was trimmed by 2 bases and J by 4 bases, leaving 14 bases between them. Germline V gene data show CDR1 as MNHEY and CDR2 as SVGAGI. CDR3 in amino acids: CASSYDSGARETQYF. The CDR3, as DNA: TGTGCCAGCAGTTACGACTCAGGGGCTCGAGAGACCCAGTACTTC.

J is TRBJ2-1 and V is TRBV5-5, with 9 bases aligning to TRBD1. Losses at the gene ends were 4 bases for V and 6 bases for J; bases not matched to a gene: 11. Germline-derived CDR1 and CDR2 are SGHKS and YYEKEE (reference sequence). This CDR3 spans 16 amino acids. The CDR3 region has the DNA TGTGCCAGCAGCGTACTACAGGGGGCGTTCCGCAATGAGCAGTTCTTC. Protein product: CASSVLQGAFRNEQFF.

This chain joins TRBV5-1 and TRBJ1-1; D is unresolved. Trimming pared 0 bases from V and 1 base from J, leaving 7 bases between. CDR1 SGHRS and CDR2 YFSETQ come from the germline V gene. The CDR3 covers 14 residues. The CDR3 region is CASSLEVGNTEAFF. In nucleotides, the CDR3 is TGCGCCAGCAGCTTGGAGGTGGGGAACACTGAAGCTTTCTTT. The full variable domain, completed using reference TRBV5-1 and TRBJ1-1, is KAGVTQTPRYLIKTRGQQVTLSCSPISGHRSVSWYQQTPGQGLQFLFEYFSETQRNKGNFPGRFSGRQFSNSRSEMNVSTLELGDSALYLCASSLEVGNTEAFFGQGTRLTVV.

The chain uses TRBV9 and TRBJ1-2; D uncertain. Germline V gives CDR1 SGDLS, CDR2 YYNGEE. V gave up 4 bases and J gave up 5 bases, with 15 bases separating them. There are 14 residues in the CDR3. In DNA form, the CDR3 reads TGTGCCAGCAGCCCTCCCTCGGGCTTATATGGCTACACCTTC. It translates to CASSPPSGLYGYTF.

The chain combines TRBV7-9 with TRBJ2-1; 9 positions match TRBD1. The germline V gene encodes CDR1 SEHNR and CDR2 FQNEAQ (reference sequence). The CDR3 contains 14 residues. V dropped 11 bases and J dropped 4; count of bases not matched to a gene: 9. The CDR3: CAGSTGQGYNEQFF. The DNA of the CDR3 is TGTGCCGGTTCCACGGGACAGGGTTACAATGAGCAGTTCTTC.

This chain uses TRBV20-1 with TRBJ1-4; TRBD1 is a possible D gene (6 bases). The length of the CDR3 is 17 residues. Germline V CDR1 and CDR2: DFQATT, SNEGSKA (reference sequence). Trimming pared 5 bases from V and 6 bases from J, leaving 25 bases between. The CDR3 sequence is CSAVVGGARGVHEKLFF. DNA of the CDR3: TGCAGTGCTGTAGTCGGGGGGGCGAGGGGTGTTCATGAAAAACTGTTTTTT.

The chain joins TRBV7-6 to TRBJ2-1, with D possibly being TRBD1 or TRBD2 (5 bases each). The V end was cut by 6 bases, the J end by 4 bases, with 13 bases between. The CDR3 runs 14 residues. CDR1 SGHVS and CDR2 FNYEAQ come from the germline V gene. In DNA form, the CDR3 reads TGTGCCAGCAGGGGACCCGGGGATTACAATGAGCAGTTCTTC. It codes for CASRGPGDYNEQFF.